In its sample, the clone carrying this T cell receptor (beta chain) was seen many times. This entry comes from a study of T cells in Graves' hyperthyroidism and ophthalmopathy. There are 15 residues in the CDR3. V was pared by 3 bases and J by 9 bases, with 18 bases between. Germline V gene sequence: CDR1 SGHNT, CDR2 YENEEA. RNA transcripts provided the source from which TCR beta CDR3 regions were amplified. Using the HTBI primer set, a first-round RT-PCR was run on the TCR CDR3. TCRdb itself ran the multiplex PCR reads through MiXCR, one entry per CDR3 protein. The data show 400,000 to 550,000 distinct CDR3 sequences, with approximately 15% seen just once and 17% held by the top ten.

The chain recombines TRBV11-3 with TRBJ2-1, with D maybe TRBD1 (7 bases). Material: blood. This receptor was identified in a woman aged 18-30 years with Graves' hyperthyroidism. The CDR3 protein is CASSFLGAEGAEQFF. The CDR3 nucleotides are TGTGCCAGCAGCTTTTTGGGAGCGGAGGGGGCTGAGCAGTTCTTC.